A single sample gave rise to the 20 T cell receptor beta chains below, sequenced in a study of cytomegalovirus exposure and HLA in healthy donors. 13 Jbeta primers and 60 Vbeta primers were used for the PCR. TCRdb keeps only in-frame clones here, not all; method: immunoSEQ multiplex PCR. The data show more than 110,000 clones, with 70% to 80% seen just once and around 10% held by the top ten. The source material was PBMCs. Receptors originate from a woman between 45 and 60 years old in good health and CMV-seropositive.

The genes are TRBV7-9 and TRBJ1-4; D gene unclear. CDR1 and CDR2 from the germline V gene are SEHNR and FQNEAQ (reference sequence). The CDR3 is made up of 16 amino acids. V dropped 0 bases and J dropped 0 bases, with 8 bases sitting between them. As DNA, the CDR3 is TGTGCCAGCAGCTTAGCCCCAAGCACAACTAATGAAAAACTGTTTTTT. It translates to CASSLAPSTTNEKLFF.

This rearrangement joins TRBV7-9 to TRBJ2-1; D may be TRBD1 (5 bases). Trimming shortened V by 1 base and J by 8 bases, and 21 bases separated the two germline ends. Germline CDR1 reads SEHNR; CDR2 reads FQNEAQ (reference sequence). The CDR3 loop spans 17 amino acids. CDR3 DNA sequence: TGTGCCAGCAGCTTAGTGGTAACAGGTCCTTGGGTGGATGAGCAGTTCTTC. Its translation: CASSLVVTGPWVDEQFF.

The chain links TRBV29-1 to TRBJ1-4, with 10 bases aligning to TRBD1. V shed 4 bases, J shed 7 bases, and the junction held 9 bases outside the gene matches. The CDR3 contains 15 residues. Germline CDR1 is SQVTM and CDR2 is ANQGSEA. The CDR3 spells CSVGDRGPRVEKLFF. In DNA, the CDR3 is TGCAGCGTTGGGGACAGGGGACCCCGGGTTGAAAAACTGTTTTTT.

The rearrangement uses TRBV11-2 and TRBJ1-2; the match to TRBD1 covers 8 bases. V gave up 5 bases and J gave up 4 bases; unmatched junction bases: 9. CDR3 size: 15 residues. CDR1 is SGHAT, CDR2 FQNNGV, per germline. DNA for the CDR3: TGTGCCAGCAGCACCGGACAGGGACCCCCCTATGGCTACACCTTC. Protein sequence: CASSTGQGPPYGYTF.

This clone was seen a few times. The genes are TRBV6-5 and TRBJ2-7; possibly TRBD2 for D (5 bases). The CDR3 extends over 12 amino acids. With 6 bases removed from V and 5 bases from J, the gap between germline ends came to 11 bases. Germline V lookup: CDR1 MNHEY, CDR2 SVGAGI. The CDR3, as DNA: TGTGCCAGCAGACGGGGTGACAACGAGCAGTACTTC. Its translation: CASRRGDNEQYF.

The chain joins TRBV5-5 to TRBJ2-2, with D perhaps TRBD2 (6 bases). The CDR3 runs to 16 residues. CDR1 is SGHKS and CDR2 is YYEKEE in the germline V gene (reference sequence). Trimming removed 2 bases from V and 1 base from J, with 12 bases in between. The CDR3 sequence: CASSFGRGRNTGELFF. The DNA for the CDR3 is TGTGCCAGCAGCTTTGGGCGGGGAAGGAACACCGGGGAGCTGTTTTTT.

The CDR3 nucleotides read TGTGCCAGCAGCGAGGAAGGGGCAGGGTATTCACCCCTCCACTTT. The encoded protein is CASSEEGAGYSPLHF. This rearrangement joins TRBV9 to TRBJ1-6; D might be TRBD1 (5 bases). V lost 3 bases, J lost 8 bases, and 15 bases lay in between. This CDR3 region has 15 residues. Germline CDR1 SGDLS, CDR2 YYNGEE.

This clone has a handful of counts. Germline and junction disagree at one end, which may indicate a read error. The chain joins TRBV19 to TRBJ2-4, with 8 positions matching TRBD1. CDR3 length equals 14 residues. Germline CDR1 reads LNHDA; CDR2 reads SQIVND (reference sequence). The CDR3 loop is CASSNQGARNIQYF. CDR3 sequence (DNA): TGTGCCAGTAGTAACCAGGGGGCCAGAAACATTCAGTACTTC. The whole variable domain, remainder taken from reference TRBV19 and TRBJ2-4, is DGGITQSPKYLFRKEGQNVTLSCEQNLNHDAMYWYRQDPGQGLRLIYYSQIVNDFQKGDIAEGYSVSREKKESFPLTVTSAQKNPTAFYLCASSNQGARNIQYFGAGTRLSVL.

In nucleotides, the CDR3 is TGTGCCAGCAGTCCCCCGACAGGGAATAATCAGCCCCAGCATTTT. This sequence encodes CASSPPTGNNQPQHF. V and J are TRBV28 and TRBJ1-5, with 7 nucleotides matching TRBD1. Germline CDR1 and CDR2: MDHEN and SYDVKM. CDR3 length: 15 amino acids. V lost 5 bases to trimming and J lost 4 bases; unmatched junction nucleotides: 8.

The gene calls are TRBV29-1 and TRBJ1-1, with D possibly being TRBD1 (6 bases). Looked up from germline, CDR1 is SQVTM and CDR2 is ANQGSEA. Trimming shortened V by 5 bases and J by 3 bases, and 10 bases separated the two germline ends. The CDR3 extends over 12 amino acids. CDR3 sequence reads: CSVRTEDTEAFF. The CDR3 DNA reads TGCAGCGTTCGGACAGAAGACACTGAAGCTTTCTTT.

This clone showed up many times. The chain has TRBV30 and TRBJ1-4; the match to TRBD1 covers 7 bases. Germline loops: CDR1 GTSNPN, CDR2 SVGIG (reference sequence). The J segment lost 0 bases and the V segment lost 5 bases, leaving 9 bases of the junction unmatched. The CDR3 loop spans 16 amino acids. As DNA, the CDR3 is TGTGCCTGGTGTTATGGACAGGCCGCAACTAATGAAAAACTGTTTTTT. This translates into CAWCYGQAATNEKLFF.

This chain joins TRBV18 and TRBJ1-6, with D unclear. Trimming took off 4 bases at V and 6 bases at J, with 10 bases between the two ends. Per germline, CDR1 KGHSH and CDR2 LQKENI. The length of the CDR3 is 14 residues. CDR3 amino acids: CASSRAGTNSPLHF. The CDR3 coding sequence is TGTGCCAGCTCACGCGCAGGAACTAATTCACCCCTCCACTTT. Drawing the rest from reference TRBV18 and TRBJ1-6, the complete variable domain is NAGVMQNPRHLVRRRGQEARLRCSPMKGHSHVYWYRQLPEEGLKFMVYLQKENIIDESGMPKERFSAEFPKEGPSILRIQQVVRGDSAAYFCASSRAGTNSPLHFGNGTRLTVT.

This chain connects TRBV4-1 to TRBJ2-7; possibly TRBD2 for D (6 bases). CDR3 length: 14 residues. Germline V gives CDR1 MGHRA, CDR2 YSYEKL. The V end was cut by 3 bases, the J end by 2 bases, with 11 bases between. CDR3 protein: CASSQAGLTYEQYF. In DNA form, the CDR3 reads TGCGCCAGCAGCCAGGCGGGATTAACCTACGAGCAGTACTTC.

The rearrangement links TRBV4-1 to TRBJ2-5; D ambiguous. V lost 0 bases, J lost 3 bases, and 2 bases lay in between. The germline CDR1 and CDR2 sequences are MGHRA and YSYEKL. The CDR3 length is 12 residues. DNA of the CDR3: TGCGCCAGCAGCCAAGATAAAGAGACCCAGTACTTC. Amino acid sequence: CASSQDKETQYF.

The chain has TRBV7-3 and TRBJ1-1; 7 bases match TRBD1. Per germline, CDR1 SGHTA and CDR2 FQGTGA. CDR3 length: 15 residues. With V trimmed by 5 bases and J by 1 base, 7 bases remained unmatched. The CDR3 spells CASSRTGQANTEAFF. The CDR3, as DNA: TGTGCCAGCAGCCGAACAGGACAGGCGAACACTGAAGCTTTCTTT.

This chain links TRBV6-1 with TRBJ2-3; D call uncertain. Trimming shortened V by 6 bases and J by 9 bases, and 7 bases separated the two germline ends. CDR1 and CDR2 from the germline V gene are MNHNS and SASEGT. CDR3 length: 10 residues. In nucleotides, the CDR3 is TGTGCCAGCAGGGGCAACACGCAGTATTTT. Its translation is CASRGNTQYF.

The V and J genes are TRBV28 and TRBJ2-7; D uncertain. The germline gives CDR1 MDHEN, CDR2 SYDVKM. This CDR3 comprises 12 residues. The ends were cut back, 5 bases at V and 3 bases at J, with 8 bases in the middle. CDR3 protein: CASSLYNYEQYF. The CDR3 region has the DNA TGTGCCAGCAGTCTATATAACTACGAGCAGTACTTC.

CDR3 loop: CASSESLGTGANVLTF. DNA of the CDR3: TGTGCCAGCAGTGAAAGCTTGGGGACAGGGGCCAACGTCCTGACTTTC. The V and J genes are TRBV6-1 and TRBJ2-6; a possible D gene is TRBD1 (6 bases). Trimming stripped 2 bases from V and 4 bases from J, with 12 bases between. The CDR3 is made up of 16 amino acids. Germline loops: CDR1 MNHNS, CDR2 SASEGT.

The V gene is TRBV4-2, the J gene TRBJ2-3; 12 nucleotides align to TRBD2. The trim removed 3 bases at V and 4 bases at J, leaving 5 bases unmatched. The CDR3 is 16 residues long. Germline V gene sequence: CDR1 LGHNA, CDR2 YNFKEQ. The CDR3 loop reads CASSQETSGGPDTQYF. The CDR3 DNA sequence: TGTGCCAGCAGCCAGGAGACTAGCGGGGGCCCAGATACGCAGTATTTT.

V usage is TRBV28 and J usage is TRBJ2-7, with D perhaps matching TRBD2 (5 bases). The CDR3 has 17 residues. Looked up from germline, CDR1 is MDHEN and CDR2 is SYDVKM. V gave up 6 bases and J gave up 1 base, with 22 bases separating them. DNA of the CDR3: TGTGCCAGCAGCCCACTAGTAGAAGCGGTCCCTTCCTACGAGCAGTACTTC. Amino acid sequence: CASSPLVEAVPSYEQYF.